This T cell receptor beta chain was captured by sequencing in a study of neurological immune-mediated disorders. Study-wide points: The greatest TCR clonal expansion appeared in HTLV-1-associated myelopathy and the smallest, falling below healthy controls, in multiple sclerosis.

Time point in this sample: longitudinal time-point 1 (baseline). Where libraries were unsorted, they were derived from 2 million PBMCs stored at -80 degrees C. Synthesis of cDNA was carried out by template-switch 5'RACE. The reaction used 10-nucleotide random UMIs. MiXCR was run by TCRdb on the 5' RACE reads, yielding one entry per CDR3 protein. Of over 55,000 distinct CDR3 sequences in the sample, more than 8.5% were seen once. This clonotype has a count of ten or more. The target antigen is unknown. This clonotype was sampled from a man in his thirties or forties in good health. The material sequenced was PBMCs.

CDR3 sequence: CSAVSTSGRSNEQFF. DNA for the CDR3: TGCAGTGCTGTCTCGACTAGCGGGAGGTCCAATGAGCAGTTCTTC. The chain has TRBV20-1 and TRBJ2-1, with 13 bases fitting TRBD2. V shed 5 bases, J shed 6 bases, and the junction held 7 bases outside the gene matches. Germline values: CDR1 DFQATT, CDR2 SNEGSKA (reference sequence). The CDR3 contains 15 residues.